Shown below are 21 T cell receptor beta chains from a single sample sequenced in a study of monozygotic twins with inflammatory bowel disease. TCRdb reanalyzed the 5' RACE reads, giving one entry per CDR3 protein sequence and no DNA. This table lists under 350,000 distinct CDR3 sequences. Sequencing was carried out using blood. Receptor source: a human donor with ulcerative colitis or Crohn's disease, or a healthy co-twin of an affected twin (not recorded which).

The rearrangement joins TRBV20-1 to TRBJ2-7; TCRdb reports TRBD1, a call that lacks DNA to check it against. CDR1 DFQATT and CDR2 SNEGSKA come from the germline V gene (reference sequence). This CDR3 contains 14 residues. The CDR3 here is CSANPGGSSYEQYF.

The chain is built from TRBV7-6 and TRBJ2-1; the D gene TCRdb calls, TRBD2, cannot be checked with no DNA. CDR3 length equals 17 residues. The germline gives CDR1 SGHVS, CDR2 FNYEAQ. The CDR3 spells CASSLDSGTSGYNEQFF.

The genes are TRBV20-1 and TRBJ2-1; TCRdb proposes TRBD1, but this gene call is untestable without DNA. CDR1 and CDR2 from the germline V gene are DFQATT and SNEGSKA (reference sequence). The CDR3 covers 19 residues. The CDR3 here is CSALQGTQPFLSSYNEQFF.

The chain joins TRBV2 to TRBJ2-7. CDR1 SNHLY and CDR2 FYNNEI come from the germline V gene. This CDR3 comprises 13 residues. CDR3 amino acids: CASSAGLGYEQYF.

V and J are TRBV18 and TRBJ1-5; TCRdb picks TRBD1, but there is no DNA to check that call. Per the germline V gene, CDR1 is KGHSH and CDR2 is LQKENI. This CDR3 comprises 17 residues. This chain's CDR3 is CASSPPSGSGGNQPQHF.

V usage is TRBV12-3 or TRBV12-4 and J usage is TRBJ1-2; the TCRdb D gene call, TRBD1, has no DNA to confirm it. There are 14 residues in the CDR3. The CDR3 here is CASSSREGSYGYTF.

This chain connects TRBV7-2 to TRBJ2-5. Looked up from germline, CDR1 is SGHTA and CDR2 is FQGNSA. The length of the CDR3 is 16 residues. CDR3 amino acids: CASSLGLRRDGKAQYF.

This chain uses TRBV5-1 with TRBJ2-3; no DNA is available, so the TRBD1 call from TCRdb remains unchecked. The V gene's germline CDR1 is SGHRS and CDR2 YFSETQ. The CDR3 is 14 amino acids. This chain's CDR3 is CASSWGGPADTQYF.

The CDR3 reads CASSRTIWDVVRDYGYTF. The V call is TRBV6-1, the J call TRBJ1-2. The CDR3 contains 18 residues. Germline loops: CDR1 MNHNS, CDR2 SASEGT.

The J gene is TRBJ1-1, the V gene TRBV19; TCRdb calls TRBD1, which cannot be checked without DNA. Germline assignment: CDR1 LNHDA and CDR2 SQIVND (reference sequence). This CDR3 has 15 amino acids. The CDR3 reads CASSPLDRGNTEAFF.

The rearrangement joins TRBV5-1 to TRBJ1-4; the TRBD1 assignment by TCRdb is unverifiable without DNA. Germline assignment: CDR1 SGHRS and CDR2 YFSETQ. This CDR3 spans 16 amino acids. The CDR3 region is CASSLEGGGQFEKLFF.

This CDR3 reads CASSLSRGKGETQYF. V and J are TRBV27 and TRBJ2-5; TCRdb designates TRBD1, a call that cannot be tested without DNA. The CDR3 loop spans 15 amino acids. The germline V gene has CDR1 MNHEY and CDR2 SMNVEV (reference sequence).

The chain links TRBV11-2 to TRBJ2-1; the TCRdb call, TRBD2, lacks DNA for checking. CDR1 is SGHAT, CDR2 FQNNGV, per germline. The CDR3 spans 15 residues. The CDR3 region is CASSLVSGPGNEQFF.

The J gene is TRBJ2-7, the V gene TRBV12-3 or TRBV12-4. The CDR3 totals 11 residues. The CDR3 spells CASSWNYEQYF.

The chain couples TRBV29-1 to TRBJ2-3. Germline values: CDR1 SQVTM, CDR2 ANQGSEA. The length of the CDR3 is 12 residues. The CDR3 reads CSVSGDTDTQYF.

The chain is built from TRBV20-1 and TRBJ2-3. Germline loops: CDR1 DFQATT, CDR2 SNEGSKA (reference sequence). The CDR3 covers 13 residues. CDR3 in amino acids: CSVIKRGTDTQYF.

V and J are TRBV5-1 and TRBJ2-1; TCRdb lists TRBD1, though no DNA is available to test this call. The CDR3 runs 22 residues. Germline V lookup: CDR1 SGHRS, CDR2 YFSETQ. The CDR3 reads CASSSLLNPGQGVRVPYNEQFF.

V usage is TRBV5-1 and J usage is TRBJ2-1; TCRdb picks TRBD1, but there is no DNA to check that call. This CDR3 comprises 15 residues. The germline V gene has CDR1 SGHRS and CDR2 YFSETQ. The CDR3 region is CASSPGQGTYNEQFF.

The chain has TRBV19 and TRBJ1-5; absent DNA, TCRdb's TRBD1 call cannot be checked. Germline V gene data show CDR1 as LNHDA and CDR2 as SQIVND (reference sequence). CDR3 length equals 16 residues. CDR3 region: CASSMQRQGRNQPQHF. Together with reference TRBV19 and TRBJ1-5, the CDR3 gives the full variable domain: DGGITQSPKYLFRKEGQNVTLSCEQNLNHDAMYWYRQDPGQGLRLIYYSQIVNDFQKGDIAEGYSVSREKKESFPLTVTSAQKNPTAFYLCASSMQRQGRNQPQHFGDGTRLSIL.

V usage is TRBV13 and J usage is TRBJ2-7; TCRdb's D call, TRBD1, is unchecked because there is no DNA. Germline CDR1 is PRHDT and CDR2 is FYEKMQ (reference sequence). The CDR3 runs 12 residues. This chain's CDR3 is CASSTRGTQQYF.

The V call is TRBV29-1, the J call TRBJ2-2; TCRdb's D call, TRBD1, is unchecked because there is no DNA. The CDR3 sequence is 13 residues long. Per the germline V gene, CDR1 is SQVTM and CDR2 is ANQGSEA. CDR3 in amino acids: CSVNRGQTGELFF.